A selection of T cell receptor beta chains follows, all from one sample in a study of radiation and T cells in renal cell carcinoma. TCRdb's table, derived via immunoSEQ multiplex PCR, lists solely in-frame clones and lacks some. The sample yields about 140,000 clones, less than 85% seen once. Material: blood, obtained from a patient whose treatment included radiotherapy and nephrectomy. Source of these receptors: a woman between 50 and 59 years old with renal cell carcinoma. Each CDR3 is given with its conserved first and last residue. A D gene is named only where the DNA matches it firmly.

J,D,V,CDR3,DNA
TRBJ1-4,-,TRBV30,CAWSVGVGNEKLFF,TGTGCCTGGAGTGTAGGGGTTGGTAATGAAAAACTGTTTTTT
TRBJ2-1,-,TRBV21-1,CASSPSPGLAGGDEQFF,TGTGCCAGCAGCCCAAGCCCCGGACTAGCGGGAGGGGATGAGCAGTTCTTC
TRBJ1-1,TRBD1,TRBV5-6,CASSAGGNTEAFF,TGTGCCAGCAGCGCAGGGGGCAACACTGAAGCTTTCTTT
TRBJ2-7,-,TRBV10-1,CASSGASYEQYF,TGCGCCAGCAGCGGGGCCTCCTACGAGCAGTACTTC
TRBJ1-5,TRBD1,TRBV7-8,CASSQRTGGFRDQPQHF,TGTGCCAGCAGCCAAAGGACAGGGGGCTTTAGGGATCAGCCCCAGCATTTT
TRBJ1-4,TRBD1,TRBV5-4,CASQPGQGALNEKLFF,TGTGCCAGCCAACCGGGACAGGGGGCATTGAATGAAAAACTGTTTTTT
TRBJ1-4,-,TRBV5-1,CASSLSTRGEEKLFF,TGCGCCAGCAGCTTGTCGACCCGGGGGGAGGAAAAACTGTTTTTT
TRBJ2-2,-,TRBV5-1,CASSFGARRNTGELFF,TGCGCCAGCAGCTTCGGGGCTAGAAGGAACACCGGGGAGCTGTTTTTT
TRBJ2-7,TRBD2,TRBV4-3,CASSRGLAGEAGEQYF,TGCGCCAGCAGCCGGGGACTAGCGGGAGAGGCCGGCGAGCAGTACTTC
TRBJ1-1,-,TRBV5-4,CASSLPPGANTEAFF,TGTGCCAGCAGCTTGCCTCCGGGGGCCAACACTGAAGCTTTCTTT
TRBJ1-6,TRBD1,TRBV28,CASSPGQGGMEKPLHF,TGTGCCAGCAGTCCGGGACAGGGCGGAATGGAGAAACCCCTCCACTTT
TRBJ1-1,-,TRBV5-1,CASSLGEGREAFF,TGCGCCAGCAGCTTGGGGGAGGGGAGAGAAGCTTTCTTT